This T cell receptor (beta chain) was sequenced during a study of CD4 T cells in relation to SARS-CoV-2 and coronaviruses. Study-level information: After about nine days of antigen culture, PBMC TCR beta CDR3s were sequenced.

This clone appeared a few times. Its antigen is undetermined. Germline CDR1 and CDR2: MNHEY and SMNVEV (reference sequence). V gave up 5 bases and J gave up 2 bases, with 16 bases separating them. CDR3 length: 15 residues. Before the COVID-19 pandemic, during about 2011-2019, CD4+ T cells were taken from unexposed donors. The cells were cultured for under twelve days before CD4+ T cells were isolated. As cell numbers allowed, unexposed-donor CD4+ T cells faced SARS-CoV-2 S/N and four cold-coronavirus spikes. Half the medium was replaced with IL-2 medium on days 3 and 7. Repertoires were generated with immunoSEQ multiplex PCR, while TCRdb's copy carries only in-frame clones and drops some. The sample includes tens of thousands of clones, about 76% seen only once; the top ten take 12%.

Source material: CD4+ T cells from PBMCs, cultured in vitro. The chain couples TRBV27 to TRBJ2-7; maybe TRBD1 (5 bases). This clonotype originated in a human donor in good health. CDR3 amino acids: CASSPIYDSPYEQYF. As DNA, the CDR3 is TGTGCCAGCAGTCCCATCTACGACAGTCCCTACGAGCAGTACTTC.